This TCR beta chain was captured by sequencing in a study of cytomegalovirus exposure and HLA in healthy donors. Whole-study findings and limits: Productive status was seen about 90% or about 30% of the time for most TCR beta V segments in an earlier analysis.

The germline V gene encodes CDR1 MNHNS and CDR2 SASEGT. Between the trimmed V and J ends, which lost 1 base and 6 bases, there was a span of 10 bases. The CDR3 has 15 amino acids. This PCR relied on a set of 60 Vbeta primers and 13 Jbeta primers. This table comes from immunoSEQ multiplex PCR, and its TCRdb copy is limited to in-frame clones, with some not included. The table records approximately 140,000 clones, 70% to 85% of them present only once. A note on this clone: Antigen: not known.

The specimen sequenced was PBMCs. The receptor comes from a woman in her forties or fifties in good health and CMV-seropositive. V usage is TRBV6-1 and J usage is TRBJ1-6, with a weak D call TRBD1 (6 bases). This CDR3 is CASSEVGGGNSPLHF. In DNA form, the CDR3 reads TGTGCCAGCAGTGAAGTAGGGGGGGGTAATTCACCCCTCCACTTT.